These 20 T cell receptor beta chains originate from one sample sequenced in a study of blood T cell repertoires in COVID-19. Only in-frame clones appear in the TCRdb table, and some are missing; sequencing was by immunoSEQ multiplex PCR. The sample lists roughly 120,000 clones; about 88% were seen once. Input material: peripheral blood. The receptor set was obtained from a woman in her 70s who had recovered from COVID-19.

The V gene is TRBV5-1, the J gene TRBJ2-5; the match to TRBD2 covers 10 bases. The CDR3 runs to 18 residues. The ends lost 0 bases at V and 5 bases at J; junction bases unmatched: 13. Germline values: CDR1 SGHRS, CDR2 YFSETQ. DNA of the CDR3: TGCGCCAGCAGCTTGGCACTCAAGCGGGGGGGCCCAGGGGAGACCCAGTACTTC. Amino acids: CASSLALKRGGPGETQYF.

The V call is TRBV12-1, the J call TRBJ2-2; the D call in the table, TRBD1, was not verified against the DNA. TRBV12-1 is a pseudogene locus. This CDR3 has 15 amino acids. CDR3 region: CASSFGDSNTGELFF. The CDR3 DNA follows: TGTGCCAGCAGCTTTGGGGACAGCAACACCGGGGAGCTGTTTTTT.

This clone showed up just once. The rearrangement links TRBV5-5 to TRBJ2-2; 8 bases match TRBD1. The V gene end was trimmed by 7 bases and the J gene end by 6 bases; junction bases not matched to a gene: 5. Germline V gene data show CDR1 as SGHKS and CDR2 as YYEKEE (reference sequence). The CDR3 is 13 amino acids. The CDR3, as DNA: TGTGCCAGCGGGACAGGCTGGCCCGGGGAGCTGTTTTTT. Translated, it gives CASGTGWPGELFF.

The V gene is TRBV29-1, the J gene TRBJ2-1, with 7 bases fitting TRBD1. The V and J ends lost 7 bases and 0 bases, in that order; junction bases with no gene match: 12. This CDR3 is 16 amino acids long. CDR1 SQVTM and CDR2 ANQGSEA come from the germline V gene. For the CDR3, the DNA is TGCAGCGCCTCGACAGGGAGAGGGGTCTCCTACAATGAGCAGTTCTTC. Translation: CSASTGRGVSYNEQFF.

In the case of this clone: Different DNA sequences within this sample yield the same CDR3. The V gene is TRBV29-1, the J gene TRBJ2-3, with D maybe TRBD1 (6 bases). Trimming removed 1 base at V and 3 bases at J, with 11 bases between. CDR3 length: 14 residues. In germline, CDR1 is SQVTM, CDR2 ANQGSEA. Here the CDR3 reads CSVEGGRGTDTQYF. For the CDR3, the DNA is TGCAGCGTTGAAGGGGGAAGGGGGACAGATACGCAGTATTTT.

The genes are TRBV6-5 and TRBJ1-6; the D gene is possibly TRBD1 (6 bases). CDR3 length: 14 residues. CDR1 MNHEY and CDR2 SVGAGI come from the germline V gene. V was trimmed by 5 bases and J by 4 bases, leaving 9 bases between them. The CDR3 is CASSRTAYNSPLHF. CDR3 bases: TGTGCCAGCAGTAGGACAGCATATAATTCACCCCTCCACTTT.

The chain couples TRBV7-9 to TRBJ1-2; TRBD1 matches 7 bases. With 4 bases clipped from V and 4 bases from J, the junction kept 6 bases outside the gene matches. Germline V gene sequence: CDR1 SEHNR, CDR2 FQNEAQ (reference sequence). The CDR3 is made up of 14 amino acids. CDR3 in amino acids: CASSYRGQLYGYTF. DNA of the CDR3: TGTGCCAGCAGCTACCGGGGACAGCTCTATGGCTACACCTTC.

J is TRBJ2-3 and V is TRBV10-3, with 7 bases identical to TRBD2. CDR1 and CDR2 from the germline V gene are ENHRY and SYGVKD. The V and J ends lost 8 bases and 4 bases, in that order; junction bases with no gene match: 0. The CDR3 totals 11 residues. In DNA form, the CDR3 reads TGTGCCATCCTAGCGGCAGATACGCAGTATTTT. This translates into CAILAADTQYF.

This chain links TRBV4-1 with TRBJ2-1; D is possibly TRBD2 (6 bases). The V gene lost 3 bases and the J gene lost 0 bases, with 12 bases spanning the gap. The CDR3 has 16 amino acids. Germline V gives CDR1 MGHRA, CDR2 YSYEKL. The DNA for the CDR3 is TGCGCCAGCAGCCACCCCGGAGGGGCCTCCTACAATGAGCAGTTCTTC. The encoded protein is CASSHPGGASYNEQFF.

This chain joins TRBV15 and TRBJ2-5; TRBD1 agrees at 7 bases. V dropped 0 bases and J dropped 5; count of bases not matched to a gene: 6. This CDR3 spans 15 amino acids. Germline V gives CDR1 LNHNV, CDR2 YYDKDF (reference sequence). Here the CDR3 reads CATSRDWTGEETQYF. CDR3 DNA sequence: TGTGCCACCAGCAGAGACTGGACAGGCGAGGAGACCCAGTACTTC. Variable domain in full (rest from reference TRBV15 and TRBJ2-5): DAMVIQNPRYQVTQFGKPVTLSCSQTLNHNVMYWYQQKSSQAPKLLFHYYDKDFNNEADTPDNFQSRRPNTSFCFLDIRSPGLGDTAMYLCATSRDWTGEETQYFGPGTRLLVL.

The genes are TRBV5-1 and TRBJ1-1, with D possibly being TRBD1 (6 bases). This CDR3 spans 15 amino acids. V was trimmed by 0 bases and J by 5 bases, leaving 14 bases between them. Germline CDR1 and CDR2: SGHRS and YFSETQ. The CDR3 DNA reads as TGCGCCAGCAGCTTGGTAGGGGGGGCGCAGACTGAAGCTTTCTTT. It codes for CASSLVGGAQTEAFF.

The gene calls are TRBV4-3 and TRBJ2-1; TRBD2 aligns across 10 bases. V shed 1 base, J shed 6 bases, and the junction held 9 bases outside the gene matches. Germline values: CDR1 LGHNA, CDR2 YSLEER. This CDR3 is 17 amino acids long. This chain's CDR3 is CASSQVSGRIGFNEQFF. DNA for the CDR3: TGCGCCAGCAGCCAAGTTAGCGGGAGGATAGGATTCAATGAGCAGTTCTTC.

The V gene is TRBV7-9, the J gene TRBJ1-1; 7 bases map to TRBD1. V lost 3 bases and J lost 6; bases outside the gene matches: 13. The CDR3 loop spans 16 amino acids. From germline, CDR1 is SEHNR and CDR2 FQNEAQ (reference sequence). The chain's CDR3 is CASSFFRGLVTPEAFF. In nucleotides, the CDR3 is TGTGCCAGCAGCTTTTTCAGGGGGTTGGTAACGCCTGAAGCTTTCTTT.

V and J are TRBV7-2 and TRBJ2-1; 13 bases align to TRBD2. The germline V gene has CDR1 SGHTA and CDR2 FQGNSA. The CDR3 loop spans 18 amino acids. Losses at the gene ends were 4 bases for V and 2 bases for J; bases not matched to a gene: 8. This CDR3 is CASSSPRTSGGPYNEQFF. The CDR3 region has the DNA TGTGCCAGCAGCTCCCCCCGGACTAGCGGGGGACCCTACAATGAGCAGTTCTTC.

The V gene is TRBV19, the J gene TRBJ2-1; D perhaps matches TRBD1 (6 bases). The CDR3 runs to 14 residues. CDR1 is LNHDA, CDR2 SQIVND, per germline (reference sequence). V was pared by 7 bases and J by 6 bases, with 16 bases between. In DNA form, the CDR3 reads TGTGCCAGTAATCAGGGGCAGGGTGGCAATGAGCAGTTCTTC. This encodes CASNQGQGGNEQFF.

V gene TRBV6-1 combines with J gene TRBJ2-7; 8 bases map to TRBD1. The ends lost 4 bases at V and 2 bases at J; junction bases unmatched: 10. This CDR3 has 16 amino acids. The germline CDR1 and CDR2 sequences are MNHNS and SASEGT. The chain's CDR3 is CASSGDQGADPYEQYF. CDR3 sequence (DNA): TGTGCCAGCAGTGGAGATCAGGGGGCAGATCCCTACGAGCAGTACTTC.

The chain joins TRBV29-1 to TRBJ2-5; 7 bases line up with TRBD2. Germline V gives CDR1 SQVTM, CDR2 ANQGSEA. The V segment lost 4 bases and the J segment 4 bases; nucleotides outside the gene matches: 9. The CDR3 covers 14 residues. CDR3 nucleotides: TGCAGCGTTGTGCCTCCGGGGGGAACAGAGACCCAGTACTTC. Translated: CSVVPPGGTETQYF. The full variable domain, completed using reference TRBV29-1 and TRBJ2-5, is SAVISQKPSRDICQRGTSLTIQCQVDSQVTMMFWYRQQPGQSLTLIATANQGSEATYESGFVIDKFPISRPNLTFSTLTVSNMSPEDSSIYLCSVVPPGGTETQYFGPGTRLLVL.

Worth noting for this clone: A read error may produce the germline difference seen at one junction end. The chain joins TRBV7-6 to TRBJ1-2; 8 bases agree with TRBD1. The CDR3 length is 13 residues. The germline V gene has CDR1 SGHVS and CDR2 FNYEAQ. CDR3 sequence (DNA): TGTGCCAGCAGCTCCCTTACTACAGGGGGAAAGTCCTTC. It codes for CASSSLTTGGKSF.

The CDR3, as DNA: TGCGCCAGCAGCCAAGACTTGAACCGGGGTGAACAGCCCCAGCATTTT. Its protein product is CASSQDLNRGEQPQHF. The chain is built from TRBV4-3 and TRBJ1-5; D is uncertain. Between the trimmed V and J ends, which lost 0 bases and 7 bases, there was a span of 16 bases. This CDR3 region has 16 residues. From germline, CDR1 is LGHNA and CDR2 YSLEER.

DNA of the CDR3: TGTGCCAGCAGAAGAGGACAGGGAGACTATGGCTACACCTTC. This encodes CASRRGQGDYGYTF. This chain joins TRBV2 and TRBJ1-2, with 8 nucleotides matching TRBD1. J lost 3 bases, V lost 6 bases, and 6 bases had no gene match. This CDR3 region has 14 residues. Germline values: CDR1 SNHLY, CDR2 FYNNEI. The full variable domain, its missing parts supplied by reference TRBV2 and TRBJ1-2, is EPEVTQTPSHQVTQMGQEVILRCVPISNHLYFYWYRQILGQKVEFLVSFYNNEISEKSEIFDDQFSVERPDGSNFTLKIRSTKLEDSAMYFCASRRGQGDYGYTFGSGTRLTVV.